A selection of T cell receptor beta chains follows, all from one sample in a study of blood T cell repertoires in COVID-19. The assay was immunoSEQ multiplex PCR, and TCRdb's table has in-frame clones only and misses some. The top ten clones hold around 5% of a sample with about 200,000 clones, around 88% of them seen once. The material sequenced was PBMCs or T cells enriched from blood (not recorded which). The receptors originated from a man between 40 and 49 years old with acute COVID-19. The CDR3 runs from the conserved cysteine through the conserved F or W. D genes are given only for firm matches. Where a row states a size, it is once, few, many or the class of an expanded clone; other rows omit it.

clone_size: .; d_call: TRBD1; j_call: TRBJ2-7; cdr3_length: 15; v_call: TRBV28; cdr3_aa: CASRSTGQGKDEQYF; cdr3_nt: TGTGCCAGCAGGAGCACCGGACAGGGGAAGGACGAGCAGTACTTC
clone_size: .; d_call: TRBD2; j_call: TRBJ2-7; cdr3_length: 15; v_call: TRBV2; cdr3_aa: CASRGLAGYWDEQYF; cdr3_nt: TGTGCCAGCAGAGGACTAGCGGGGTACTGGGACGAGCAGTACTTC
clone_size: .; d_call: .; j_call: TRBJ1-2; cdr3_length: 14; v_call: TRBV7-2; cdr3_aa: CASSLEGANYGYTF; cdr3_nt: TGTGCCAGCAGCTTAGAAGGGGCAAACTATGGCTACACCTTC
clone_size: .; d_call: TRBD1; j_call: TRBJ1-5; cdr3_length: 17; v_call: TRBV19; cdr3_aa: CASSGGVGQGFNQPQHF; cdr3_nt: TGTGCCAGTAGTGGGGGAGTGGGACAGGGTTTCAATCAGCCCCAGCATTTT
clone_size: .; d_call: .; j_call: TRBJ1-4; cdr3_length: 14; v_call: TRBV2; cdr3_aa: CASSPQATNEKLFF; cdr3_nt: TGTGCCAGCAGTCCACAAGCAACTAATGAAAAACTGTTTTTT
clone_size: few; d_call: .; j_call: TRBJ2-5; cdr3_length: 12; v_call: TRBV12-3/TRBV12-4; cdr3_aa: CASSFREETQYF; cdr3_nt: TGTGCCAGCAGTTTTCGAGAAGAGACCCAGTACTTC
clone_size: .; d_call: .; j_call: TRBJ2-5; cdr3_length: 11; v_call: TRBV2; cdr3_aa: CAARGKETQYF; cdr3_nt: TGTGCCGCCAGGGGAAAGGAGACCCAGTACTTC
clone_size: few; d_call: TRBD2; j_call: TRBJ2-1; cdr3_length: 17; v_call: TRBV4-2; cdr3_aa: CASSQEPRQRGTIEQFF; cdr3_nt: TGTGCCAGCAGCCAAGAACCCCGCCAGCGGGGGACAATCGAGCAGTTCTTC
clone_size: once; d_call: .; j_call: TRBJ1-1; cdr3_length: 14; v_call: TRBV9; cdr3_aa: CASSVAGDGTEAFF; cdr3_nt: TGTGCCAGCAGCGTAGCGGGGGATGGCACTGAAGCTTTCTTT
clone_size: .; d_call: .; j_call: TRBJ2-3; cdr3_length: 14; v_call: TRBV4-1; cdr3_aa: CASSHSGSTDTQYF; cdr3_nt: TGCGCCAGCAGCCATAGCGGTAGCACAGATACGCAGTATTTT
clone_size: .; d_call: .; j_call: TRBJ1-6; cdr3_length: 13; v_call: TRBV7-3; cdr3_aa: CASSFKRDSPLHF; cdr3_nt: TGTGCCAGCAGCTTCAAGAGGGATTCACCCCTCCACTTT
clone_size: .; d_call: .; j_call: TRBJ1-3; cdr3_length: 13; v_call: TRBV5-1; cdr3_aa: CASARDSGNTIYF; cdr3_nt: TGCGCCAGCGCGAGAGACTCTGGAAACACCATATATTTT
clone_size: .; d_call: .; j_call: TRBJ1-5; cdr3_length: 15; v_call: TRBV30; cdr3_aa: CAWSVAQGPQQPQHF; cdr3_nt: TGTGCCTGGAGTGTAGCACAGGGACCCCAACAGCCCCAGCATTTT
clone_size: .; d_call: .; j_call: TRBJ2-7; cdr3_length: 15; v_call: TRBV4-1; cdr3_aa: CASSLTLGANYEQYF; cdr3_nt: TGCGCCAGCAGCCTCACTTTAGGGGCAAACTACGAGCAGTACTTC
clone_size: .; d_call: TRBD1; j_call: TRBJ1-5; cdr3_length: 14; v_call: TRBV19; cdr3_aa: CASRRTGVFQPQHF; cdr3_nt: TGTGCCAGTAGGCGGACAGGGGTTTTTCAGCCCCAGCATTTT
clone_size: .; d_call: .; j_call: TRBJ2-7; cdr3_length: 13; v_call: TRBV6-6; cdr3_aa: CASKTGLLWEQYF; cdr3_nt: TGTGCCAGCAAGACAGGTCTCCTATGGGAGCAGTACTTC
clone_size: .; d_call: .; j_call: TRBJ2-7; cdr3_length: 16; v_call: TRBV19; cdr3_aa: CASSIGLRATTYEQYF; cdr3_nt: TGTGCCAGTAGTATAGGTCTGAGGGCCACAACCTACGAGCAGTACTTC
clone_size: .; d_call: .; j_call: TRBJ1-1; cdr3_length: 13; v_call: TRBV6-5; cdr3_aa: CASSYSIDTEAFF; cdr3_nt: TGTGCCAGCAGTTACTCGATAGACACTGAAGCTTTCTTT
clone_size: .; d_call: TRBD1; j_call: TRBJ2-5; cdr3_length: 15; v_call: TRBV29-1; cdr3_aa: CSVDKPGQGAETQYF; cdr3_nt: TGCAGCGTAGACAAACCGGGACAGGGGGCAGAGACCCAGTACTTC
clone_size: .; d_call: .; j_call: TRBJ2-7; cdr3_length: 18; v_call: TRBV4-3; cdr3_aa: CASSQDTGTPKNSYEQYF; cdr3_nt: TGCGCCAGCAGCCAAGATACAGGGACGCCTAAAAACTCCTACGAGCAGTACTTC
clone_size: .; d_call: .; j_call: TRBJ2-7; cdr3_length: 11; v_call: TRBV3-1/TRBV3-2; cdr3_aa: CASSLSYEQYF; cdr3_nt: TGTGCCAGCAGCCTTAGCTACGAGCAGTACTTC
clone_size: .; d_call: TRBD1; j_call: TRBJ1-1; cdr3_length: 15; v_call: TRBV2; cdr3_aa: CASSRQGGVNTEAFF; cdr3_nt: TGTGCCAGCAGCAGACAGGGGGGGGTGAACACTGAAGCTTTCTTT
clone_size: few; d_call: TRBD2; j_call: TRBJ2-3; cdr3_length: 16; v_call: TRBV27; cdr3_aa: CASSFQLAGGRDTQYF; cdr3_nt: TGTGCCAGCAGTTTCCAACTAGCGGGAGGACGGGATACGCAGTATTTT
clone_size: .; d_call: TRBD2; j_call: TRBJ2-4; cdr3_length: 18; v_call: TRBV30; cdr3_aa: CAWSAPEGLAGIVDIQYF; cdr3_nt: TGTGCCTGGAGTGCCCCAGAGGGACTAGCGGGAATTGTAGACATTCAGTACTTC
clone_size: .; d_call: TRBD2; j_call: TRBJ2-1; cdr3_length: 16; v_call: TRBV7-2; cdr3_aa: CASSLIATSEYNEQFF; cdr3_nt: TGTGCCAGCAGCCTAATTGCGACTAGCGAGTACAATGAGCAGTTCTTC
clone_size: .; d_call: TRBD2; j_call: TRBJ2-7; cdr3_length: 15; v_call: TRBV7-9; cdr3_aa: CASSAVGSGTYEQYF; cdr3_nt: TGTGCCAGCAGTGCTGTGGGTAGCGGGACCTACGAGCAGTACTTC
clone_size: .; d_call: .; j_call: TRBJ2-5; cdr3_length: 12; v_call: TRBV29-1; cdr3_aa: CSAVTGEETQYF; cdr3_nt: TGCAGCGCCGTGACCGGGGAGGAGACCCAGTACTTC
clone_size: .; d_call: .; j_call: TRBJ2-5; cdr3_length: 13; v_call: TRBV18; cdr3_aa: CASSPSTQETQYF; cdr3_nt: TGTGCCAGCTCACCGTCAACACAAGAGACCCAGTACTTC
clone_size: .; d_call: TRBD1; j_call: TRBJ1-1; cdr3_length: 14; v_call: TRBV5-6; cdr3_aa: CASSSGTGDTEAFF; cdr3_nt: TGTGCCAGCAGCTCCGGGACAGGAGACACTGAAGCTTTCTTT
clone_size: .; d_call: .; j_call: TRBJ2-7; cdr3_length: 16; v_call: TRBV4-2; cdr3_aa: CASSQEGQRFTYEQYF; cdr3_nt: TGTGCCAGCAGCCAAGAAGGACAGCGGTTTACCTACGAGCAGTACTTC
clone_size: .; d_call: TRBD1; j_call: TRBJ2-1; cdr3_length: 15; v_call: TRBV25-1; cdr3_aa: CASSETGGSYNEQFF; cdr3_nt: TGTGCCAGCAGTGAAACAGGGGGCTCCTACAATGAGCAGTTCTTC
clone_size: once; d_call: TRBD2; j_call: TRBJ2-7; cdr3_length: 17; v_call: TRBV5-4; cdr3_aa: CASNVRGASGSLYEQYF; cdr3_nt: TGTGCCAGCAATGTCCGAGGGGCTAGCGGGTCTTTATACGAGCAGTACTTC